What follows are 32 T cell receptor beta chains derived from one specimen sequenced in a study of blood T cell repertoires in COVID-19. TCRdb keeps only in-frame clones here, not all; method: immunoSEQ multiplex PCR. The sample has roughly 250,000 clones; around 89% are singletons. Source material: peripheral blood. These receptors were taken from a man under 40 with acute or convalescent COVID-19.

The rearrangement links TRBV30 to TRBJ2-5; TRBD2 matches 7 bases. There are 15 residues in the CDR3. The germline V gene has CDR1 GTSNPN and CDR2 SVGIG (reference sequence). J lost 0 bases, V lost 2 bases, and 6 bases had no gene match. Here the CDR3 reads CAWSWGGTYQETQYF. The CDR3 bases are TGTGCCTGGAGTTGGGGGGGGACGTACCAAGAGACCCAGTACTTC. Using reference TRBV30 and TRBJ2-5 for the parts outside the CDR3, the full variable domain is SQTIHQWPATLVQPVGSPLSLECTVEGTSNPNLYWYRQAAGRGLQLLFYSVGIGQISSEVPQNLSASRPQDRQFILSSKKLLLSDSGFYLCAWSWGGTYQETQYFGPGTRLLVL.

This chain connects TRBV25-1 to TRBJ2-4; 7 bases are a match to TRBD2. V shed 2 bases, J shed 3 bases, and the junction held 10 bases outside the gene matches. The CDR3 runs 17 residues. Germline CDR1 reads MGHDK; CDR2 reads SYGVNS. DNA of the CDR3: TGTGCCAGCAGTGAAGGGGGAGGGACTACCAGCAAAAACATTCAGTACTTC. As protein: CASSEGGGTTSKNIQYF.

This clone was picked up a small number of times. The chain combines TRBV9 with TRBJ1-4; 7 bases are a match to TRBD1. J gave up 4 bases and V 1 base, and 7 bases lay outside the gene matches. Germline-derived CDR1 and CDR2 are SGDLS and YYNGEE. The CDR3 spans 16 residues. In nucleotides, the CDR3 is TGTGCCAGCAGCGTAACTCCGACAGGGATTAATGAAAAACTGTTTTTT. Amino acid sequence: CASSVTPTGINEKLFF.

The genes are TRBV5-6 and TRBJ2-7; TRBD2 aligns across 7 bases. The ends lost 3 bases at V and 2 bases at J; junction bases unmatched: 14. The CDR3 consists of 17 residues. CDR1 SGHDT and CDR2 YYEEEE come from the germline V gene. CDR3 nucleotides: TGTGCCAGCAGCTCCTGGGGGGAGGGAGTTACCGCCTACGAGCAGTACTTC. Encoded protein: CASSSWGEGVTAYEQYF. Supplemented by reference TRBV5-6 and TRBJ2-7, the full variable domain reads DAGVTQSPTHLIKTRGQQVTLRCSPKSGHDTVSWYQQALGQGPQFIFQYYEEEERQRGNFPDRFSGHQFPNYSSELNVNALLLGDSALYLCASSSWGEGVTAYEQYFGPGTRLTVT.

The CDR3 region is CASSTTGVLWNSPLHF. CDR3 sequence (DNA): TGTGCCAGCAGCACTACAGGGGTGTTGTGGAATTCACCCCTCCACTTT. V usage is TRBV3-1 (or the pseudogene TRBV3-2) and J usage is TRBJ1-6, with 7 nucleotides matching TRBD1. J lost 7 bases, V lost 5 bases, and 11 bases had no gene match. The CDR3 runs 16 residues. Germline V gives CDR1 LGHDT, CDR2 YNNKEL (reference sequence).

This clone was seen a single time. The rearrangement links TRBV25-1 to TRBJ1-2; TRBD1 is a possible D gene (5 bases). The CDR3 totals 14 residues. Germline CDR1 reads MGHDK; CDR2 reads SYGVNS. The V end lost 1 base, the J end lost 3 bases, and 9 bases lay between the germline ends. The CDR3 bases are TGTGCCAGCAGTGAATGGGGGACTGACTATGGCTACACCTTC. This translates into CASSEWGTDYGYTF.

The chain employs TRBV10-2 and TRBJ1-2, with a weak D call TRBD1 (6 bases). CDR1 and CDR2 from the germline V gene are WSHSY and SAAADI. This CDR3 has 12 residues. V lost 7 bases, J lost 4 bases, and 10 bases lay in between. CDR3 coding DNA: TGCGCCAGCATGACGGACAGCTATGGCTACACCTTC. Its protein is CASMTDSYGYTF.

The rearrangement joins TRBV30 to TRBJ1-4; D gene uncertain. The CDR3 spans 12 residues. Trimming stripped 5 bases from V and 7 bases from J, with 11 bases between. From germline, CDR1 is GTSNPN and CDR2 SVGIG (reference sequence). The chain's CDR3 is CAWARDSEKLFF. CDR3 bases: TGTGCCTGGGCTCGGGATTCTGAAAAACTGTTTTTT.

The V gene is TRBV13, the J gene TRBJ2-1; 12 nucleotides match TRBD2. After removal of 2 bases from V and 8 bases from J, the junction contained 1 base not matched to a gene. CDR1 and CDR2 (germline): PRHDT, FYEKMQ (reference sequence). This CDR3 has 14 amino acids. In nucleotides, the CDR3 is TGTGCCAGCAGCTTACGGACTAGCGGGGATGAGCAGTTCTTC. Its protein product is CASSLRTSGDEQFF. The whole variable domain, remainder taken from reference TRBV13 and TRBJ2-1, is AAGVIQSPRHLIKEKRETATLKCYPIPRHDTVYWYQQGPGQDPQFLISFYEKMQSDKGSIPDRFSAQQFSDYHSELNMSSLELGDSALYFCASSLRTSGDEQFFGPGTRLTVL.

The chain joins TRBV30 to TRBJ1-4; 8 nucleotides match TRBD1. The ends lost 3 bases at V and 5 bases at J; junction bases unmatched: 5. This CDR3 has 14 residues. The V gene's germline CDR1 is GTSNPN and CDR2 SVGIG (reference sequence). The CDR3 bases are TGTGCCTGGAGGACAGGGGTTCGGAATGAAAAACTGTTTTTT. This gives the protein CAWRTGVRNEKLFF.

The V and J genes are TRBV2 and TRBJ2-5; a possible D gene is TRBD2 (5 bases). The germline CDR1 and CDR2 sequences are SNHLY and FYNNEI. This CDR3 spans 14 amino acids. Trimming removed 7 bases from V and 2 bases from J, with 14 bases in between. The CDR3 DNA sequence: TGTGCCAGCAACTACCTAGGGAGTCAAGAGACCCAGTACTTC. Encoded protein: CASNYLGSQETQYF.

The chain has TRBV27 and TRBJ1-4; a possible D gene is TRBD1 (6 bases). Trimming took 5 bases from V and 5 from J, leaving 18 bases between them. The CDR3 has 16 amino acids. Germline V CDR1 and CDR2: MNHEY, SMNVEV (reference sequence). As DNA, the CDR3 is TGTGCCAGCAGTCTTACGCTGGGGGCTTGGAATGAAAAACTGTTTTTT. It is translated as CASSLTLGAWNEKLFF.

The chain joins TRBV5-4 to TRBJ2-1, with 10 bases lining up with TRBD1. The V and J ends lost 4 bases and 1 base, in that order; junction bases with no gene match: 8. CDR1 is SGHNT and CDR2 is YYREEE in the germline V gene (reference sequence). The CDR3 is made up of 17 amino acids. CDR3 sequence reads: CASSTSRDRGSYNEQFF. The CDR3 DNA reads TGTGCCAGCAGCACCAGCCGGGACAGGGGTTCCTACAATGAGCAGTTCTTC. The whole variable domain, filled in from reference TRBV5-4 and TRBJ2-1, reads ETGVTQSPTHLIKTRGQQVTLRCSSQSGHNTVSWYQQALGQGPQFIFQYYREEENGRGNFPPRFSGLQFPNYSSELNVNALELDDSALYLCASSTSRDRGSYNEQFFGPGTRLTVL.

The rearrangement joins TRBV28 to TRBJ1-2, with D possibly being TRBD1 (5 bases). Trimming left V 3 bases short and J 6 bases short, with 23 bases between. Germline values: CDR1 MDHEN, CDR2 SYDVKM. The CDR3 is 17 amino acids. CDR3 DNA sequence: TGTGCCAGCAGTTTGACAACCCCTACGACAGAAAATGATGGCTACACCTTC. It is translated as CASSLTTPTTENDGYTF.

The chain combines TRBV3-1 (or the pseudogene TRBV3-2) with TRBJ2-6; D possibly corresponds to TRBD2 (5 bases). Trimming removed 3 bases from V and 1 base from J, with 19 bases in between. Germline CDR1 and CDR2: LGHDT and YNNKEL (reference sequence). This CDR3 has 19 amino acids. The CDR3 loop reads CASSHYTPSFPSGANVLTF. In DNA form, the CDR3 reads TGTGCCAGCAGCCACTATACGCCTAGCTTTCCTTCTGGGGCCAACGTCCTGACTTTC.

The chain carries TRBV5-8 and TRBJ1-4; 7 nucleotides agree with TRBD1. The CDR3 sequence is 17 residues long. CDR1 and CDR2 from the germline V gene are SGHTS and YDEGEE. V lost 5 bases and J lost 2; bases outside the gene matches: 12. The CDR3 region has the DNA TGTGCCAGCAGTGGGGGACAGACAGGCATCACTAATGAAAAACTGTTTTTT. Translated, it gives CASSGGQTGITNEKLFF. Full variable domain (remainder filled in from reference TRBV5-8 and TRBJ1-4): EAGVTQSPTHLIKTRGQQATLRCSPISGHTSVYWYQQALGLGLQFLLWYDEGEERNRGNFPPRFSGRQFPNYSSELNVNALELEDSALYLCASSGGQTGITNEKLFFGSGTQLSVL.

The chain links TRBV7-8 to TRBJ1-5; 10 bases align to TRBD1. Germline trimming cut 5 bases from V and 4 bases from J; bases unmatched to any gene: 5. The CDR3 has 15 amino acids. Germline V CDR1 and CDR2: SGHVS, FQNEAQ. The CDR3 DNA follows: TGTGCCAGCAGCAACCGACAGGGGGCGAATCAGCCCCAGCATTTT. This sequence encodes CASSNRQGANQPQHF.

V gene TRBV24-1 combines with J gene TRBJ1-6; a weak D match, TRBD1 (5 bases). The ends were cut back, 5 bases at V and 5 bases at J, with 9 bases in the middle. There are 14 residues in the CDR3. Germline loops: CDR1 KGHDR, CDR2 SFDVKD. The CDR3 here is CATSVGHHNSPLHF. The CDR3 DNA is TGTGCCACCAGTGTGGGGCACCATAATTCACCCCTCCACTTT.

The chain combines TRBV28 with TRBJ1-1, with 7 positions matching TRBD1. The CDR3 is 12 amino acids. Germline V gene sequence: CDR1 MDHEN, CDR2 SYDVKM. The V gene end was trimmed by 4 bases and the J gene end by 4 bases; junction bases not matched to a gene: 0. The CDR3 DNA reads as TGTGCCAGCAGTTACAGGGGCACTGAAGCTTTCTTT. Protein sequence: CASSYRGTEAFF.

The genes are TRBV19 and TRBJ2-7, with 11 nucleotides matching TRBD1. Germline V gene data show CDR1 as LNHDA and CDR2 as SQIVND (reference sequence). The CDR3 contains 14 residues. V shed 6 bases and J 3 bases; nucleotides not matched to a gene: 4. The CDR3 here is CASSPGTGGYEQYF. The CDR3 DNA reads as TGTGCCAGTAGCCCCGGGACAGGGGGCTACGAGCAGTACTTC.

V gene TRBV5-1 combines with J gene TRBJ1-4; the D is unclear. Trimming shortened V by 0 bases and J by 7 bases, and 10 bases separated the two germline ends. Germline CDR1 reads SGHRS; CDR2 reads YFSETQ. The CDR3 extends over 14 amino acids. Here the CDR3 DNA reads TGCGCCAGCAGCTTGGCGGGTTTTCGTGAAAAACTGTTTTTT. Translation: CASSLAGFREKLFF.

V usage is TRBV3-1 (or the pseudogene TRBV3-2) and J usage is TRBJ2-1; D perhaps matches TRBD1 (6 bases). The CDR3 totals 16 residues. With 2 bases removed from V and 7 bases from J, the gap between germline ends came to 18 bases. Germline-derived CDR1 and CDR2 are LGHDT and YNNKEL (reference sequence). The CDR3 spells CASSQNEGGHLNEQFF. The CDR3 DNA follows: TGTGCCAGCAGCCAAAATGAAGGGGGACATTTGAATGAGCAGTTCTTC.

CDR3 DNA: TGTGCCAGCAGCTTAGGAGTTGGGACTAGCTCCTACGAGCAGTACTTC. It specifies CASSLGVGTSSYEQYF. The chain combines TRBV7-9 with TRBJ2-7; TRBD2 aligns across 8 bases. V trimming: 1 base; J trimming: 0 bases; junction bases outside the gene matches: 5. The CDR3 loop spans 16 amino acids. Per the germline V gene, CDR1 is SEHNR and CDR2 is FQNEAQ (reference sequence).

The J gene is TRBJ1-5, the V gene TRBV4-1; D remains unclear. The CDR3 sequence is 15 residues long. Germline CDR1 MGHRA, CDR2 YSYEKL. Trimming removed 1 base from V and 6 bases from J, with 13 bases in between. This chain's CDR3 is CASSQVSGEPQPQHF. The CDR3 DNA follows: TGCGCCAGCAGCCAAGTGTCCGGGGAACCTCAGCCCCAGCATTTT.

This clone has only one observation. This chain joins TRBV4-1 and TRBJ2-1; 8 bases are a match to TRBD2. Germline CDR1 MGHRA, CDR2 YSYEKL. Trimming removed 4 bases from V and 7 bases from J; junction bases left unmatched: 12. The CDR3 spans 16 residues. The CDR3 is CASSRSGTRGGNEQFF. For the CDR3, the DNA is TGCGCCAGCAGCCGAAGCGGGACTAGGGGGGGTAATGAGCAGTTCTTC.

The chain has TRBV5-1 and TRBJ2-1, with 8 bases lining up with TRBD2. Per germline, CDR1 SGHRS and CDR2 YFSETQ. The V gene end was trimmed by 5 bases and the J gene end by 7 bases; junction bases not matched to a gene: 11. The CDR3 consists of 15 residues. The CDR3 region has the DNA TGCGCCAGCAGTGGGGGGAGCGGGAGTTGGAATGAGCAGTTCTTC. Its translation is CASSGGSGSWNEQFF.

The CDR3 coding sequence is TGTGCCACCAGTGACCCCGGGAGGGGAGTTAACACCGGGGAGCTGTTTTTT. Protein: CATSDPGRGVNTGELFF. The V call is TRBV24-1, the J call TRBJ2-2; 8 nucleotides match TRBD2. The ends lost 4 bases at V and 2 bases at J; junction bases unmatched: 8. CDR3 length: 17 amino acids. Germline V gene lookup returns CDR1 KGHDR and CDR2 SFDVKD.

The chain joins TRBV10-3 to TRBJ1-5; tentative D call: TRBD1 (6 bases). The CDR3 runs 13 residues. Trimming removed 3 bases from V and 9 bases from J, with 12 bases in between. Germline V gene data show CDR1 as ENHRY and CDR2 as SYGVKD. The CDR3: CAISDDRLTPQHF. For the CDR3, the DNA is TGTGCCATCAGTGACGACAGGTTAACGCCCCAGCATTTT.

This clone has only a few counts. The chain links TRBV6-6 to TRBJ1-1; no firm D call. The CDR3 is made up of 11 amino acids. Trimming removed 7 bases from V and 4 bases from J, with 7 bases in between. Germline V gene sequence: CDR1 MNHNY, CDR2 SVGAGI (reference sequence). CDR3 in DNA: TGTGCCAGCACACAGAGCACTGAAGCTTTCTTT. Translation gives CASTQSTEAFF.

The CDR3 sequence is CASSLREGEQFF. DNA for the CDR3: TGTGCCAGCAGTCTCAGGGAAGGCGAGCAGTTCTTC. J is TRBJ2-1 and V is TRBV28; maybe TRBD1 (5 bases). Germline-derived CDR1 and CDR2 are MDHEN and SYDVKM. The CDR3 sequence is 12 residues long. Trimming left V 5 bases short and J 10 bases short, with 12 bases between.

The chain recombines TRBV28 with TRBJ1-4; no definite D call. Trimming left V 7 bases short and J 0 bases short, with 3 bases between. Germline V gene data show CDR1 as MDHEN and CDR2 as SYDVKM. This CDR3 region has 12 residues. The CDR3 bases are TGTGCCAGCACTACAACTAATGAAAAACTGTTTTTT. Translated: CASTTTNEKLFF.

This sequence joins TRBV19 and TRBJ1-4, with TRBD1 matching 7 bases. CDR1 and CDR2 (germline): LNHDA, SQIVND (reference sequence). Germline trimming cut 3 bases from V and 0 bases from J; bases unmatched to any gene: 1. The CDR3 is 15 amino acids. The CDR3 DNA follows: TGTGCCAGTAGTATCGGACAGGCAACTAATGAAAAACTGTTTTTT. Encoded protein: CASSIGQATNEKLFF. Filled out from reference TRBV19 and TRBJ1-4, the complete variable domain reads DGGITQSPKYLFRKEGQNVTLSCEQNLNHDAMYWYRQDPGQGLRLIYYSQIVNDFQKGDIAEGYSVSREKKESFPLTVTSAQKNPTAFYLCASSIGQATNEKLFFGSGTQLSVL.